A single sample is the source of the 27 T cell receptor beta chains below, sequenced in a study of graft-versus-host responses after intestinal transplantation. Antigens of these TCRs are unknown. Using immunoSEQ multiplex PCR, the repertoire was profiled, and TCRdb retains in-frame clones only, with some absent. Of just under 90,000 clones in the sample, roughly 87% were seen once. The sequencing here drew on unstimulated CD8+ T cells sorted from spleen or lymph node cells, taken before intestinal transplant. The source of these receptors is a human donor who received an intestinal transplant.

In DNA, the CDR3 is TGTGCCAGTAGTATAGGGGGTAGCTTCTACAATGAGCAGTTCTTC. Its protein is CASSIGGSFYNEQFF. The J gene is TRBJ2-1, the V gene TRBV19; D unresolved. CDR3 size: 15 residues. Germline V gene data show CDR1 as LNHDA and CDR2 as SQIVND (reference sequence). V was clipped by 1 base and J by 3 bases, with 10 bases between them. The entire variable domain, with the rest obtained from reference TRBV19 and TRBJ2-1, is as follows: DGGITQSPKYLFRKEGQNVTLSCEQNLNHDAMYWYRQDPGQGLRLIYYSQIVNDFQKGDIAEGYSVSREKKESFPLTVTSAQKNPTAFYLCASSIGGSFYNEQFFGPGTRLTVL.

This clone was seen only a few times. This chain joins TRBV5-4 and TRBJ1-2; unclear D gene. Germline values: CDR1 SGHNT, CDR2 YYREEE (reference sequence). The CDR3 is 16 amino acids. The ends were cut back, 5 bases at V and 4 bases at J, with 21 bases in the middle. CDR3 coding DNA: TGTGCCAGCAGTATGGATCGGCAAGGTCATGTCTATGGCTACACCTTC. Protein: CASSMDRQGHVYGYTF.

The rearrangement links TRBV28 to TRBJ1-1, with 7 positions matching TRBD1. The junction had 1 base not matched to a gene; V was cut back by 3 bases and J by 0 bases. Germline lookup yields CDR1 MDHEN and CDR2 SYDVKM. This CDR3 comprises 14 residues. CDR3 protein: CASSLTGLNTEAFF. For the CDR3, the DNA is TGTGCCAGCAGTTTGACAGGGTTGAACACTGAAGCTTTCTTT.

The chain links TRBV5-6 to TRBJ2-7; 7 bases are shared with TRBD1. Germline V lookup: CDR1 SGHDT, CDR2 YYEEEE. The CDR3 runs to 15 residues. J lost 4 bases, V lost 6 bases, and 13 bases had no gene match. The CDR3 loop reads CASTPGQDWIYEQYF. The CDR3 coding sequence is TGTGCCAGCACCCCCGGACAGGACTGGATTTACGAGCAGTACTTC.

CDR3 sequence: CASSQEWDTQYF. CDR3 nucleotides: TGTGCCAGCAGCCAAGAGTGGGATACGCAGTATTTT. The V call is TRBV4-2, the J call TRBJ2-3; no clear D. CDR1 LGHNA and CDR2 YNFKEQ come from the germline V gene. The V gene lost 0 bases and the J gene lost 6 bases, with 4 bases spanning the gap. This CDR3 region has 12 residues.

Concerning this clone: Different DNA sequences within this sample yield the same CDR3. The chain combines TRBV27 with TRBJ1-1; D may be TRBD1 (6 bases). The V gene lost 0 bases and the J gene lost 5 bases, with 7 bases spanning the gap. The germline gives CDR1 MNHEY, CDR2 SMNVEV (reference sequence). The CDR3 runs 13 residues. In DNA, the CDR3 is TGTGCCAGCAGTTTATCAAGGGGGACTGAAGCTTTCTTT. Translated: CASSLSRGTEAFF.

The table lists this clone with a count of one. The chain has TRBV21-1 and TRBJ1-3. TRBV21-1 is listed as a pseudogene. CDR3 length equals 18 residues. The CDR3: CASSKAGQAGVPGNTIYF. DNA for the CDR3: TGTGCCAGCAGCAAAGCCGGGCAGGCTGGGGTCCCTGGAAACACCATATATTTT.

Here the CDR3 reads CASSLTRDRGEEQYF. DNA for the CDR3: TGTGCCAGCAGCTTAACACGGGACAGGGGTGAAGAGCAGTACTTC. This chain uses TRBV13 with TRBJ2-7; TRBD1 agrees at 10 bases. The CDR3 is made up of 15 amino acids. Trimming at V came to 2 bases and at J to 7 bases, leaving 8 bases not matched to a gene. Germline lookup yields CDR1 PRHDT and CDR2 FYEKMQ (reference sequence).

The chain is built from TRBV11-2 and TRBJ2-5, with D unresolved. The end of the DNA is better explained by TRBJ2-7, so the J call may be wrong. The CDR3 has 15 residues. Germline CDR1 SGHAT, CDR2 FQNNGV. The CDR3 loop reads CASSLDPGDSYEQYF. The CDR3 nucleotides are TGTGCCAGCAGCTTAGATCCAGGTGACTCCTACGAGCAGTACTTC.

This clone has just a few counts. This chain links TRBV5-1 with TRBJ2-4; 9 positions agree with TRBD2. In germline, CDR1 is SGHRS, CDR2 YFSETQ. V lost 3 bases and J lost 6; bases outside the gene matches: 7. The CDR3 is 15 residues long. CDR3 sequence reads: CASSSHLRGGNIQYF. CDR3 nucleotides: TGCGCCAGCAGCTCCCATTTGCGGGGGGGAAACATTCAGTACTTC.

V usage is TRBV6-6 and J usage is TRBJ2-3; tentatively, D is TRBD2 (7 bases). Germline V gene data show CDR1 as MNHNY and CDR2 as SVGAGI (reference sequence). The CDR3 is 16 residues long. The V end was cut by 5 bases, the J end by 5 bases, with 20 bases between. CDR3 protein: CASSAPYGGLRDTQYF. Written as DNA, the CDR3 is TGTGCCAGCAGTGCCCCTTACGGGGGGCTTAGAGATACGCAGTATTTT.

The rearrangement links TRBV5-4 to TRBJ2-7; D perhaps matches TRBD2 (6 bases). The V end lost 5 bases, the J end lost 0 bases, and 12 bases lay between the germline ends. The CDR3 runs to 14 residues. Germline V gives CDR1 SGHNT, CDR2 YYREEE (reference sequence). The CDR3 region is CASSRDLSSYEQYF. Here the CDR3 DNA reads TGTGCCAGCAGTAGGGACTTGAGCTCCTACGAGCAGTACTTC.

This rearrangement joins TRBV7-6 to TRBJ2-1, with D possibly TRBD2 on 5 matching bases. Germline loops: CDR1 SGHVS, CDR2 FNYEAQ. CDR3 size: 16 residues. Trimming stripped 4 bases from V and 0 bases from J, with 13 bases between. This chain's CDR3 is CASSSLGGSSYNEQFF. CDR3 DNA: TGTGCCAGCAGCTCACTTGGCGGGTCCTCCTACAATGAGCAGTTCTTC.

This rearrangement joins TRBV18 to TRBJ1-5, with TRBD1 matching 9 bases. The germline V gene encodes CDR1 KGHSH and CDR2 LQKENI. The CDR3 covers 16 residues. The V and J ends lost 3 bases and 6 bases, in that order; junction bases with no gene match: 9. The CDR3 spells CASSPERQGGSQPQHF. DNA of the CDR3: TGTGCCAGCTCACCTGAAAGACAGGGGGGAAGTCAGCCCCAGCATTTT.

This chain connects TRBV10-1 to TRBJ2-3; 7 bases map to TRBD1. CDR1 is WNHNN and CDR2 is SYGVQD in the germline V gene (reference sequence). The CDR3 sequence is 15 residues long. With V trimmed by 4 bases and J by 1 base, 5 bases remained unmatched. This CDR3 is CASSVGTEGTDTQYF. CDR3 sequence (DNA): TGCGCCAGCAGTGTGGGGACAGAGGGCACAGATACGCAGTATTTT.

The chain couples TRBV4-1 to TRBJ1-4; perhaps TRBD1 as D (5 bases). The CDR3 totals 15 residues. V was cut by 0 bases and J by 2 bases, with 7 bases left in between. The V gene's germline CDR1 is MGHRA and CDR2 YSYEKL. The CDR3 is CASSQEGRTNEKLFF. DNA of the CDR3: TGCGCCAGCAGCCAAGAGGGGCGGACTAATGAAAAACTGTTTTTT.

The rearrangement uses TRBV4-2 and TRBJ2-7; D is unclear. The V end lost 3 bases, the J end lost 3 bases, and 18 bases lay between the germline ends. Germline V gene sequence: CDR1 LGHNA, CDR2 YNFKEQ. This CDR3 contains 16 residues. CDR3 DNA sequence: TGTGCCAGCAGCCAGGAAGCAGTCCCGAAAAGCTACGAGCAGTACTTC. It specifies CASSQEAVPKSYEQYF.

Concerning this clone: Compared with germline, one end of the junction differs, possibly owing to a read error. The same CDR3 is also encoded by other DNA sequences in this sample. Here the CDR3 reads CASSLVGVENTEAFF. The CDR3 DNA is TGTGCCAGCAGCTTGGTTGGAGTAGAGAACACTGAAGCCTTCTTT. This rearrangement joins TRBV5-6 to TRBJ1-1; D ambiguous. The CDR3 is 15 amino acids. CDR1 is SGHDT and CDR2 is YYEEEE in the germline V gene.

This clone has a handful of counts. The V call is TRBV23-1, the J call TRBJ2-2; 10 bases align to TRBD1. TRBV23-1 is designated an ORF whose function remains uncertain. This CDR3 contains 17 residues. With V trimmed by 3 bases and J by 6 bases, 10 bases remained unmatched. The CDR3 DNA is TGCGCCAGCAGTCACGGACCTCGGACAGGGGGACCCGGGGAGCTGTTTTTT. Translating it yields CASSHGPRTGGPGELFF.

This clone is a singleton in its sample. This sequence joins TRBV5-1 and TRBJ2-7, with D uncertain. Germline CDR1 reads SGHRS; CDR2 reads YFSETQ. The CDR3 is 14 amino acids. V was clipped by 0 bases and J by 0 bases, with 7 bases between them. DNA of the CDR3: TGCGCCAGCAGCTTGGGAGACCTCTCCTACGAGCAGTACTTC. Encoded protein: CASSLGDLSYEQYF.

The rearrangement joins TRBV7-6 to TRBJ1-4; possibly TRBD1 for D (6 bases). Germline loops: CDR1 SGHVS, CDR2 FNYEAQ. This CDR3 is 16 amino acids long. V was clipped by 7 bases and J by 5 bases, with 20 bases between them. The CDR3 sequence: CASTLEGVLSNEKLFF. CDR3 sequence (DNA): TGTGCCAGCACCCTAGAGGGGGTTTTGTCGAATGAAAAACTGTTTTTT. Looking up the rest from reference TRBV7-6 and TRBJ1-4 gives the full variable domain: GAGVSQSPRYKVTKRGQDVALRCDPISGHVSLYWYRQALGQGPEFLTYFNYEAQQDKSGLPNDRFSAERPEGSISTLTIQRTEQRDSAMYRCASTLEGVLSNEKLFFGSGTQLSVL.

V and J are TRBV5-4 and TRBJ1-4; tentative D call: TRBD1 (6 bases). Trimming pared 3 bases from V and 6 bases from J, leaving 15 bases between. CDR1 and CDR2 (germline): SGHNT, YYREEE (reference sequence). CDR3 length equals 15 residues. The DNA for the CDR3 is TGTGCCAGCAGCTCCAAAGGCAGGGGTGATGAAAAACTGTTTTTT. This codes for CASSSKGRGDEKLFF.

This chain joins TRBV13 and TRBJ2-2; perhaps TRBD1 as D (6 bases). The ends were cut back, 3 bases at V and 2 bases at J, with 10 bases in the middle. This CDR3 has 15 amino acids. Germline V lookup: CDR1 PRHDT, CDR2 FYEKMQ (reference sequence). This CDR3 is CASSFGQKNTGELFF. The CDR3 nucleotides read TGTGCCAGCAGCTTTGGACAGAAAAACACCGGGGAGCTGTTTTTT.

The chain couples TRBV11-3 to TRBJ2-3; the D is unclear. The CDR3 extends over 13 amino acids. V lost 0 bases and J lost 0, with 1 base in between. The germline CDR1 and CDR2 sequences are SGHNT and YENEEA. The CDR3 spells CASSLDSTDTQYF. As DNA, the CDR3 is TGTGCCAGCAGCTTAGATAGCACAGATACGCAGTATTTT.

This clone has more than one count but fewer than ten. Written as DNA, the CDR3 is TGTGCCAGCAGGAGGGGGCCCGGGACTAGCATCCCCAATGAGCAGTTCTTC. This encodes CASRRGPGTSIPNEQFF. The J gene is TRBJ2-1, the V gene TRBV2, with 9 bases lining up with TRBD2. In germline, CDR1 is SNHLY, CDR2 FYNNEI. This CDR3 is 17 amino acids long. V gave up 6 bases and J gave up 6 bases; unmatched junction bases: 15.

The CDR3 DNA follows: TGTGCCAGCAGCTTGCAGGGGGCGAATGGCTACACCTTC. This encodes CASSLQGANGYTF. The gene calls are TRBV7-6 and TRBJ1-2; 8 nucleotides line up with TRBD1. Trimming at V came to 3 bases and at J to 6 bases, leaving 3 bases not matched to a gene. The germline V gene encodes CDR1 SGHVS and CDR2 FNYEAQ. The CDR3 is 13 residues long. Full variable domain (outside the CDR3, taken from reference TRBV7-6 and TRBJ1-2): GAGVSQSPRYKVTKRGQDVALRCDPISGHVSLYWYRQALGQGPEFLTYFNYEAQQDKSGLPNDRFSAERPEGSISTLTIQRTEQRDSAMYRCASSLQGANGYTFGSGTRLTVV.

This chain joins TRBV12-5 and TRBJ2-2, with 8 bases that match TRBD2. V shed 3 bases and J 1 base; nucleotides not matched to a gene: 1. The CDR3 has 15 amino acids. The germline V gene has CDR1 LGHNT and CDR2 FRNRAP. The CDR3 here is CASGFSGENTGELFF. The CDR3 DNA reads TGTGCTAGTGGTTTTAGCGGGGAGAACACCGGGGAGCTGTTTTTT. The full variable domain, with the rest looked up from reference TRBV12-5 and TRBJ2-2, is DARVTQTPRHKVTEMGQEVTMRCQPILGHNTVFWYRQTMMQGLELLAYFRNRAPLDDSGMPKDRFSAEMPDATLATLKIQPSEPRDSAVYFCASGFSGENTGELFFGEGSRLTVL.